This TCR beta chain was captured by sequencing in a study of cytomegalovirus exposure and HLA in healthy donors. Whole-study context: A later analysis reported the 120 or so validation repertoires used the same platform as the approximately 670 first-cohort repertoires.

The ends were cut back, 1 base at V and 3 bases at J, with 4 bases in the middle. There are 13 residues in the CDR3. The method was immunoSEQ multiplex PCR; TCRdb's version includes in-frame clones alone and lacks a portion of them. The sample holds 150,000 to 200,000 clones, about 82% seen once. This chain connects TRBV23-1 to TRBJ2-1; D is unclear. TRBV23-1 is labeled an ORF, and its function is uncertain. The specimen was PBMCs. This receptor was taken from a woman aged 18-29 years in good health and CMV-seronegative. CDR3 bases: TGCGCCAGCAGTCAATACATCTACAATGAGCAGTTCTTC. Translation: CASSQYIYNEQFF.